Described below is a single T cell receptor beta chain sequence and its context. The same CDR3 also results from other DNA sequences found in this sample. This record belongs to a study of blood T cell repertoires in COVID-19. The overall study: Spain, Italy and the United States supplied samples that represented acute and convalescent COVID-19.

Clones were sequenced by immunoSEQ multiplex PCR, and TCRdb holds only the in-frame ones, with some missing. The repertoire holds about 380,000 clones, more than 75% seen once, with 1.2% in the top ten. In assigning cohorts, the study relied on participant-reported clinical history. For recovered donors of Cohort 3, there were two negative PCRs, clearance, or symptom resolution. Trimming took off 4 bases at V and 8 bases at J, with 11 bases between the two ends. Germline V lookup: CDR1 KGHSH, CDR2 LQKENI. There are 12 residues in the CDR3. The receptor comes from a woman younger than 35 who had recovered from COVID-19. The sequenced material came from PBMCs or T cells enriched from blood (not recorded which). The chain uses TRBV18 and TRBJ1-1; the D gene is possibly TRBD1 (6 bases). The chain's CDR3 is CASSLQGAEAFF. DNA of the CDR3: TGTGCCAGCTCACTACAGGGTGCGGAAGCTTTCTTT. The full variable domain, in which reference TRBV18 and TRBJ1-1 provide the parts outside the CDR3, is NAGVMQNPRHLVRRRGQEARLRCSPMKGHSHVYWYRQLPEEGLKFMVYLQKENIIDESGMPKERFSAEFPKEGPSILRIQQVVRGDSAAYFCASSLQGAEAFFGQGTRLTVV.